A single sample is the source of the 6 T cell receptor beta chains below, sequenced in a study of blood T cell repertoires in COVID-19 (dated by TCRdb to about 2020). Library method: the immunoSEQ multiplex PCR assay. TCRdb retrieved this table from immuneACCESS and kept in-frame rearrangements only. Not all clones are present; in checked studies, unresolved V genes account for under half, and no reason is known for the remainder. This sample holds about 120,000 clones; 70% to 85% were observed only once. In total, the top ten clones hold around 7.5% of the sample. Sequences were obtained from peripheral blood. The receptors here all came from a man aged 65 to 85 with active or convalescent COVID-19.

The rearrangement joins TRBV7-3 to TRBJ2-7; D remains ambiguous. The CDR3 length is 14 residues. Trimming shortened V by 3 bases and J by 3 bases, and 12 bases separated the two germline ends. Germline CDR1 is SGHTA and CDR2 is FQGTGA. CDR3: CASSLVGGDYEQYF. The CDR3 DNA sequence: TGTGCCAGCAGCTTGGTAGGCGGAGACTACGAGCAGTACTTC.

The chain uses TRBV28 and TRBJ1-2, with D perhaps matching TRBD1 (6 bases). Germline CDR1 is MDHEN and CDR2 is SYDVKM. Trimming shortened V by 4 bases and J by 7 bases, and 19 bases separated the two germline ends. The CDR3 is 15 residues long. CDR3: CASSSPSRGPFGYTF. CDR3 DNA sequence: TGTGCCAGCAGTTCCCCCAGCAGGGGCCCCTTTGGCTACACCTTC.

The chain links TRBV15 to TRBJ2-1, with TRBD2 matching 13 bases. V trimming: 1 base; J trimming: 7 bases; junction bases outside the gene matches: 4. The CDR3 is 16 amino acids. From germline, CDR1 is LNHNV and CDR2 YYDKDF (reference sequence). The chain's CDR3 is CATSRGGTSGVNEQFF. In DNA form, the CDR3 reads TGTGCCACCAGCAGAGGCGGGACTAGCGGGGTAAATGAGCAGTTCTTC.

The chain joins TRBV2 to TRBJ2-6; 13 nucleotides agree with TRBD2. Germline CDR1 SNHLY, CDR2 FYNNEI. The CDR3 sequence is 18 residues long. Trimming cost V 5 bases and J 4 bases; bases outside gene matches: 8. The chain's CDR3 is CASSKGLAGEAGANVLTF. CDR3 in DNA: TGTGCCAGCAGTAAAGGACTAGCGGGAGAGGCGGGGGCCAACGTCCTGACTTTC.

The rearrangement uses TRBV18 and TRBJ1-1, with TRBD1 as a possible D gene (6 bases). The CDR3 runs 14 residues. Germline CDR1 and CDR2: KGHSH and LQKENI. The V end was cut by 3 bases, the J end by 0 bases, with 8 bases between. CDR3 bases: TGTGCCAGCTCACCCCCAGGGGTGAACACTGAAGCTTTCTTT. As protein: CASSPPGVNTEAFF. The variable domain in full, with the rest retrieved from reference TRBV18 and TRBJ1-1, is NAGVMQNPRHLVRRRGQEARLRCSPMKGHSHVYWYRQLPEEGLKFMVYLQKENIIDESGMPKERFSAEFPKEGPSILRIQQVVRGDSAAYFCASSPPGVNTEAFFGQGTRLTVV.

The V gene is TRBV3-1 (or the pseudogene TRBV3-2), the J gene TRBJ2-4; 15 nucleotides match TRBD2. The ends lost 2 bases at V and 2 bases at J; junction bases unmatched: 4. The CDR3 totals 18 residues. The germline gives CDR1 LGHDT, CDR2 YNNKEL (reference sequence). The CDR3 loop is CASSQRGLAGGPKNIQYF. In DNA, the CDR3 is TGTGCCAGCAGCCAAAGAGGACTAGCGGGGGGGCCCAAAAACATTCAGTACTTC.